This T cell receptor (beta chain) is drawn from a study of cytomegalovirus exposure and HLA in healthy donors (dated by TCRdb to the late 2010s). Turning to the overall study: In an earlier analysis of fewer than 750 of the donors, under 300 Gb of sequence data and 100 million or so unique TCR beta sequences from about 179 million T cells were reported. The genetic ancestry cluster associated with self-reported Caucasian donors included approximately 85% of the roughly 410 genotyped donors. Using immunosequencing, the study profiled T cell repertoires from about 650 subjects and related those repertoires to cytomegalovirus serostatus. The later analysis used no new phenotypic data to find candidate immune exposures, relying instead on TCR beta sequences and their occurrence across donors. Every repertoire in the discovery cohort had been generated on one and the same sequencing platform. Roughly 290 gigabases of sequencing data and about 92 million unique TCR sequences made up an early release that covered some 640 HLA-typed donors. To study patterns of TCR occurrence, a later analysis re-analyzed previously published TCR beta repertoires from under 750 donors and added high-resolution HLA genotyping. Typing coverage differed by locus: A, B, C, DRB1 and DQB1 were typed in about 620-640 donors, DQA1 in about 550, DPA1 in approximately 610, and DPB1 in approximately 450. To predict cytomegalovirus infection status, the study combined high-throughput TCR immunosequencing, statistical association of individual TCRs with disease status, and machine learning. Donor age, sex, ethnicity and CMV serostatus were compiled together with the repertoire data. Because of strong linkage in the cohort, roughly five DR-DQ haplotypes were treated as single units for association and clustering. Among some 400 genotyped donors of the cohort, an average of around 240,000 unique TCR beta nucleotide sequences were sequenced per donor, roughly 20% of them non-productive. In addition to the first cohort of 650 to 750 subjects, a separate validation cohort of 120 different subjects was used. HLA typing covered class I and class II loci at four-digit resolution. A later genetic analysis used genome-wide SNP genotypes for about 65% of the roughly 700 donors, treating that subset as a discovery cohort. An earlier analysis of several hundred of the donors applied high-throughput TCR beta sequencing to assess whether each TCR beta V gene segment acted as functional or pseudogenic. The aim of the study was to test whether cataloging public T cell receptors could identify signatures of past pathogen exposure. What the authors observed across the whole study: Linkage disequilibrium might explain the correlated functional status among segregating V segments, but an unknown experimental factor could not be ruled out. Compared with the approximately 710-donor mean, donors in an Asian-associated ancestry cluster had fewer N-insertions in productive TCRs, according to a later genetic analysis. The only immune exposure information available for the cohort was CMV serostatus. Because HLA typing was unavailable for some donors at each locus, only the typed subset was used in association tests. A further reported finding was that TCR beta sequences accurately predicted the HLA-A and HLA-B alleles for most subjects in the first cohort. The authors suggested that the approach could potentially be extended to other disease states and immunological phenotypes. The sequencing pipeline was judged likely to have produced a cluster of highly shared sequence variants as a technical artifact. At a false discovery rate of 0.05, a later analysis linked some 18,000 TCR beta sequences to specific HLA alleles. In a later analysis, HLA-associated TCR beta chains were found to be more clonally expanded and to have lower generation probabilities than equally common non-associated chains. Broadly in line with IMGT annotations, most TCR beta V segments showed up in productive rearrangements about 87% or about 30% of the time in an earlier analysis of several hundred of the donors. In vitro tests confirmed that a few of the cytomegalovirus-associated TCR beta chains recognize cytomegalovirus antigens. Across donors, most TCR sequences were observed very rarely, whereas some public TCRs were present in many individuals. According to a later analysis, most CMV-associated TCR beta chains appeared to be HLA-restricted, and the HLA associations seemed to be driven largely by CMV exposure. Several of the top co-occurrence clusters appeared to be linked to parvovirus B19, influenza, CMV and Epstein-Barr virus, according to a later analysis. V-gene and J-gene trimming of TCR beta chains was associated with a missense DCLRE1C variant in a later genetic analysis, and the association was replicated in an independent cohort. A total of about 150 TCR beta chains were listed by the study as associated with cytomegalovirus. In a later analysis, TCR association rates were found to vary across HLA loci, with the most associated TCRs seen for DRB1 alleles and the fewest for HLA-C alleles. The classifier was reported to diagnose cytomegalovirus status with high specificity and sensitivity in both the original cohort and the validation cohort. Some IMGT-functional V segments, including TRBV6-2 and TRBV6-3, could not be distinguished by the 87-base-pair reads and were therefore excluded. Because counts were too low, 15 to 20 rarely observed V segments, including chromosome 9 orphons, were excluded from the earlier analysis of roughly 580 of the donors. Only TCR beta chains were sequenced in this cohort, and the absence of alpha or paired-chain data limited detectable features. When HLA alleles, especially DR and DQ, strongly co-occurred, TCR associations were difficult to assign to individual alleles. Presence/absence analyses assumed roughly uniform sequencing depth across donors, an assumption that may not hold.

The protocol used for the library was the immunoSEQ multiplex PCR assay. For the multiplex PCR, a mixture combining 60 forward primers for TCR Vbeta segments and 13 reverse primers for TCR Jbeta segments was used. Amplification of the CDR3 region of rearranged TCR beta genes was performed with a multiplex PCR assay on genomic DNA. The Illumina HiSeq System was used to sequence the amplified TCR beta libraries as 87-base-pair reads. The original pipeline was this. A later analysis counted about 82 million unique TCR beta chains across the 500 to 850 repertoires, and roughly 9.9 million of these chains were shared by at least two donors. A nearest-neighbor algorithm error-corrected the raw reads and collapsed the reads into unique sequences, merging closely related sequences to remove PCR and sequencing errors. CDR3 sequences were aligned to IMGT reference sequences to assign V, D and J gene segments. For a sequence to be retained, at least a six-nucleotide match to both a V gene segment and a J gene segment was required. Rearrangements were classified as productive when the CDR3 lacked stop codons and remained in frame with V and J, and all other rearrangements were classified as non-productive. Following IMGT convention, CDR3 was defined as the stretch from the second conserved V-encoded cysteine up to the conserved J-encoded phenylalanine. In an earlier analysis of more than 550 of the donors, sequences lacking an unambiguous match to a single V gene segment were excluded. An earlier analysis of 587 of the donors classified V segments as functional when productive rearrangements were above 56.7% and as segregating when the standard deviation between donors was above 5%. A statistical classification framework was built to diagnose cytomegalovirus status from the catalog of TCR beta chain sequences. A later analysis assigned V and J genes by comparing TCR nucleotide sequences with IMGT/GENE-DB human TR gene sequences. Using the TCRdist pipeline, a later analysis assigned CDR3 sequences along with most-parsimonious VDJ recombination scenarios. In a later analysis, every TCR beta chain was defined by the combination of its CDR3 amino acid sequence and its V-gene family, and reads without a unique V-gene family were dropped. In a later analysis, 500 to 650 highly shared, low-generation-probability nucleotide sequences were removed to address suspected cross-contamination and a sequencing artifact. In a later analysis, a clonal expansion index was calculated for each public chain from normalized within-repertoire ranks of inferred template counts. In a later analysis, generation probabilities were computed using a VDJ recombination model fitted to out-of-frame rearrangements, and the results were checked against IGoR. Hypergeometric tests were used in a later analysis to score TCR-TCR, TCR-HLA and TCR-CMV co-occurrence, with a repertoire-size bias correction applied to the TCR pairs. A later analysis estimated false discovery rates by permuting HLA or CMV assignments 20 times. In a later analysis, co-occurring TCRs were grouped using DBSCAN, with TCRdist sequence similarity added in when clustering inside HLA-allele-positive subsets. Co-occurrence clustering excluded repertoires with fewer than 30,000 or more than 120,000 public chains, plus five with anomalous nucleotide sharing. The immuneACCESS repertoire file appears here via TCRdb, limited to in-frame rearrangements. These files lack a portion of the clones; in checked studies, under half of the deficit traces to unresolved V genes, and the cause of the others is not known. That table is the source of V, J and clone size, and D and trimming were worked out from the DNA. The sample table records some 150,000 clones; 60% to 85% of these occur just once. The leading ten clones occupy roughly 4% of the sample.

The cohort was made up of around 720 healthy bone marrow donors. At the time of sampling, all cohort members were nominally healthy, though unrecorded immune exposures were likely present. The donor tested CMV seronegative and was one of the 352 seronegative cohort members. A peripheral blood sample was provided by each donor, and peripheral blood mononuclear cells were used for TCR beta sequencing. Genomic DNA extraction from the blood cell samples was performed with the Qiagen DNeasy Blood Extraction Kit. As regards this clone: Its recognized antigen is unknown. The sample holds no much larger clone one base away, and base qualities are not on file.

V is cut back by 1 base and J by 5 bases, with 10 bases in the junction unmatched. For CDR1 and CDR2, the germline V gene lists LGHNA and YNFKEQ. The CDR3 runs 16 amino acids, cysteine and phenylalanine included. The entry retains the CDR3 DNA only, 48 bases that are in frame from base 1. Sequenced material: PBMCs. The chain couples TRBV4-2 to TRBJ2-5, and TRBD1 matches 7 of the central bases. The clonotype comes from a woman aged 40 to 55 in good health and CMV-seronegative. The CDR3 region reads CASSQAETGDGETQYF. The nucleotide sequence reads TGTGCCAGCAGCCAAGCGGAAACAGGGGACGGGGAGACCCAGTACTTC.